This paragraph covers one T cell receptor (beta chain) sequence. Its antigen is not identified. A second PCR of roughly 7 to 11 cycles used a sample-barcoded 5' primer and a J-beta primer mix. TCRdb re-analysed the 5' RACE reads in MiXCR, keeping a single row per CDR3 protein. The table shows 1.5 million to 2 million distinct CDR3 sequences, with roughly 30% occurring only once. V dropped 6 bases and J dropped 5 bases, with 19 bases sitting between them. The CDR3 contains 15 residues. Germline V gene sequence: CDR1 MNHEY, CDR2 SVGAGI. The sample belongs to a study of blood T cells in healthy people across ages. Study summary: There was about one barcoded beta molecule captured by template switching per two T cells.

Healthy Caucasian individuals from Russia aged 6 to 90 were enrolled as donors. Study results and limitations: Donor CMV status was unknown, possibly confounding expanded clonotype changes.

The source material was blood. The TCR comes from a woman aged 30 to 39 in good health. The chain combines TRBV6-5 with TRBJ2-5; the D gene is possibly TRBD2 (7 bases). The CDR3 sequence is CASSPFSGGPETQYF. The CDR3 DNA reads TGTGCCAGCAGCCCCTTTTCCGGGGGGCCGGAGACCCAGTACTTC.